This entry features one TCR beta chain sequence. In the original processing: Estimated nucleated cell counts came from reference gene primer amplification. Using immunoSEQ multiplex PCR, the repertoire was profiled, and TCRdb retains in-frame clones only, with some absent. The V and J calls and clone size were taken over from that table, and D and trimming were inferred from the DNA. The sample lists about 98,000 clones, roughly nine tenths occurring once. Seattle-derived patients entered the study during active infection and were followed longitudinally. This sample is drawn from a study of blood T cell repertoires in COVID-19. Study summary: Acute and convalescent COVID-19 specimens originated in the United States, Italy and Spain. The analysed material was cDNA or gDNA that came from T cells, B-cell-depleted T cells, or PBMCs.

The CDR3 is made up of 16 amino acids. Germline V lookup: CDR1 LNHDA, CDR2 SQIVND (reference sequence). V lost 7 bases and J 8 bases, leaving 26 bases between the germline ends. This chain connects TRBV19 to TRBJ1-2, with D maybe TRBD1 (5 bases). The specimen was peripheral blood. The clonotype originates from a woman aged 45 to 65 with COVID-19, enrolled during active disease. The CDR3 spells CASTNLGAGRSEGYTF. CDR3 nucleotide sequence: TGTGCCAGTACCAACCTTGGGGCAGGGCGATCCGAGGGCTACACCTTC. Combining the CDR3 with reference TRBV19 and TRBJ1-2 gives the whole variable domain DGGITQSPKYLFRKEGQNVTLSCEQNLNHDAMYWYRQDPGQGLRLIYYSQIVNDFQKGDIAEGYSVSREKKESFPLTVTSAQKNPTAFYLCASTNLGAGRSEGYTFGSGTRLTVV.